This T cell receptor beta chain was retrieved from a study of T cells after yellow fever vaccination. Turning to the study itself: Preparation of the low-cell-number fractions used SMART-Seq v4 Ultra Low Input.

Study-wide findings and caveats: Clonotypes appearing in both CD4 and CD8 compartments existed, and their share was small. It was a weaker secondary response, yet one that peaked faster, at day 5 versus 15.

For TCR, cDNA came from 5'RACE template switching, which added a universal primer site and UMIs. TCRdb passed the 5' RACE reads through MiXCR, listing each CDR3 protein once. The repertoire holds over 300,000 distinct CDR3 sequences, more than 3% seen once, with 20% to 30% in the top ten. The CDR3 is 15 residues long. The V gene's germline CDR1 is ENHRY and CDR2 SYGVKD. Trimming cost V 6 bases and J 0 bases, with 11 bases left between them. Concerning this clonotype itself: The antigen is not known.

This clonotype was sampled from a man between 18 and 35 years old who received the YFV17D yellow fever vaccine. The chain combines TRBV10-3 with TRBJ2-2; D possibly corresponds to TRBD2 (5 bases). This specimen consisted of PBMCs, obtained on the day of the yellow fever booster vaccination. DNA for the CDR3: TGTGCCATCAGACGTACCGGGACGAACACCGGGGAGCTGTTTTTT. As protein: CAIRRTGTNTGELFF.